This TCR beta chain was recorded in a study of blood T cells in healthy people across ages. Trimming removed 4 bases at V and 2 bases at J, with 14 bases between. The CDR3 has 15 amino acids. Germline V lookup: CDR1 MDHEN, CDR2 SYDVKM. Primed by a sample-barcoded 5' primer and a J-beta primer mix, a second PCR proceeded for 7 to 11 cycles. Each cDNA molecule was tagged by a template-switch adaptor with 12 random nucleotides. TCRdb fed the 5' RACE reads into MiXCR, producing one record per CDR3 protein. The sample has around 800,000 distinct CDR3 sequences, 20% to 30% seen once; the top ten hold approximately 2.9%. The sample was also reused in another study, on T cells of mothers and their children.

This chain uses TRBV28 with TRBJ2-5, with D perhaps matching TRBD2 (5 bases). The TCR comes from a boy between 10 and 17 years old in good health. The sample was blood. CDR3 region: CASSSSQTGQETQYF. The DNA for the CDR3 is TGTGCCAGCAGTTCCTCACAGACGGGGCAAGAGACCCAGTACTTC.